This T cell receptor (beta chain) was profiled in a study of beta chain features in type 1 diabetes. Whole-study results and caveats: Whether HLA type affects TCRB rearrangement stayed undetermined in the present work.

The whole isolated RNA underwent reverse transcription, so sequencing captured expressed TCRB transcripts. TCRdb keeps only in-frame clones here, not all; method: immunoSEQ multiplex PCR. The sample has approximately 380,000 clones; over 13% are singletons. This clone has just a few counts. What it recognizes is unknown. Germline V CDR1 and CDR2: KGHSH, LQKENI. The CDR3 has 13 amino acids. V was clipped by 0 bases and J by 10 bases; unmatched bases: 3. The TCR originated in a woman aged 18-35 years in good health. Sequencing was done on a sample of naive CD4+ T cells from blood. The chain employs TRBV18 and TRBJ2-1; 7 nucleotides align to TRBD2. The CDR3 sequence: CASSPPGRAEQFF. The CDR3 DNA is TGTGCCAGCTCACCACCGGGGAGGGCGGAGCAGTTCTTC.